The rows below give T cell receptor beta chains drawn from one sample of a study of neurological immune-mediated disorders. TCRdb re-analysed the 5' RACE reads in MiXCR, keeping a single row per CDR3 protein. The sample carries 30,000 to 45,000 distinct CDR3 sequences, approximately 5.1% recorded once. Sequencing used CD4+ T cells from blood. These receptor sequences come from a man aged 18-30 years in good health. Both conserved end residues are part of each CDR3.

len	v_gene	j_gene	CDR3aa
13	TRBV7-6	TRBJ2-5	CASSLEPSETQYF
15	TRBV7-6	TRBJ1-1	CASRPLGEGATEAFF
15	TRBV4-2	TRBJ2-5	CASSTRTGGRETQYF
14	TRBV18	TRBJ2-7	CASSPGQGYYEQYF
15	TRBV20-1	TRBJ1-4	CSASPLWQGVEKLFF
15	TRBV5-1	TRBJ2-2	CASSFWTGRTGELFF
15	TRBV10-3	TRBJ2-1	CAIRKDFGAHDEQFF
15	TRBV7-2	TRBJ2-1	CASSDSGSSYNEQFF
15	TRBV6-5	TRBJ1-1	CASSRKRPGNTEAFF
13	TRBV20-1	TRBJ1-5	CSATWTDNQPQHF
17	TRBV6-5	TRBJ1-2	CASSYSFTRGINYGYTF
14	TRBV20-1	TRBJ2-2	CSALAGGPSGELFF
15	TRBV5-1	TRBJ1-2	CASSLDRGRNYGYTF
15	TRBV28	TRBJ2-1	CASTLGGGPLGEQFF
15	TRBV5-1	TRBJ2-1	CASSLDPGGNNEQFF
14	TRBV5-1	TRBJ2-2	CASSLRTDTGELFF
14	TRBV6-5	TRBJ1-1	CASSYSAGNTEAFF
18	TRBV18	TRBJ1-5	CASSPRGQGAASNQPQHF
12	TRBV3-1	TRBJ1-1	CASSQYRGTAFF
13	TRBV5-5	TRBJ1-1	CASSPMVGTEAFF
14	TRBV7-2	TRBJ1-2	CASSLGGRARGYTF
15	TRBV14	TRBJ1-1	CASSLVSGWGTEAFF
13	TRBV30	TRBJ1-5	CAWSVYSNQPQHF
15	TRBV5-1	TRBJ2-1	CASSPLVGSYNEQFF
11	TRBV20-1	TRBJ2-7	CSARENYEQYF
15	TRBV7-2	TRBJ2-3	CASSSGPIHQDTQYF
17	TRBV7-9	TRBJ1-5	CASSSGTGRGFWQPQHF
16	TRBV4-2	TRBJ1-1	CASSQIPSAVNTEAFF
15	TRBV3-1	TRBJ2-1	CASSQSSGGPDEQFF
11	TRBV20-1	TRBJ1-3	CSARVDHTIYF
14	TRBV20-1	TRBJ1-1	CSARRPKASIEVFF
14	TRBV6-1	TRBJ2-7	CASQNRQSYYEQYF
14	TRBV18	TRBJ2-3	CASSPSQGTDTQYF
13	TRBV12-3/TRBV12-4	TRBJ2-5	CASSGQLQETQYF
12	TRBV10-3	TRBJ1-2	CANRVDGYGYTF
15	TRBV5-1	TRBJ2-7	CASSLGGTEIYEQYF
17	TRBV21-1	TRBJ1-2	CASSRKTGLAAGYGYTF
18	TRBV20-1	TRBJ2-1	CSARAPVFSRGPHNEQFF
17	TRBV7-3	TRBJ2-3	CASSLTASVGDTDTQYF
10	TRBV20-1	TRBJ1-2	CSATDYGYTF
11	TRBV11-2	TRBJ1-1	CASRLTGKAFF